This TCR beta chain came from a study of cytomegalovirus exposure and HLA in healthy donors. The count of this clone is one. What it recognizes is unknown. Losses at the gene ends were 10 bases for V and 6 bases for J; bases not matched to a gene: 6. The CDR3 has 13 amino acids. Germline V lookup: CDR1 LNHNV, CDR2 YYDKDF (reference sequence). General study findings and limits: TCR beta chains numbering more than 150 were designated cytomegalovirus-associated.

Primers included in the PCR were 60 Vbeta and 13 Jbeta primers. Profiling relied on immunoSEQ multiplex PCR, and the TCRdb table lists in-frame clones only, not all of them. The table records 100,000 to 150,000 clones, around 80% of them present only once. The sequenced sample was PBMCs. This TCR was recovered from a female donor in good health and CMV-seronegative. The V gene is TRBV15, the J gene TRBJ2-3, with 11 bases aligning to TRBD2. The CDR3 protein is CAISGRARDTQYF. The CDR3 DNA reads as TGTGCCATTAGCGGGAGGGCTCGCGATACGCAGTATTTT.